Below are 24 T cell receptor beta chains sequenced from a single sample in a study of identical twins. TCRdb called the 5' RACE reads again in MiXCR, with one record for every CDR3 protein. Of about 210,000 distinct CDR3 sequences listed, roughly a tenth were seen once; the top ten hold about 5.5%. Source material: memory (CD45RO+) T cells sorted from blood. These receptors all stem from a young woman in good health.

This clonotype came up a few times. The rearrangement uses TRBV7-9 and TRBJ2-1, with D unclear. Germline CDR1 SEHNR, CDR2 FQNEAQ (reference sequence). This CDR3 contains 13 residues. V was shortened by 5 bases and J by 9 bases, with 14 bases between the two germline ends. CDR3 residues: CASSARHYGEQFF. The CDR3 nucleotides are TGTGCCAGCAGCGCGCGACACTACGGTGAGCAGTTCTTC.

The rearrangement links TRBV2 to TRBJ2-7; TRBD1 matches at 8 bases. Germline CDR1 reads SNHLY; CDR2 reads FYNNEI. Trimming took 6 bases from V and 2 from J; bases not matched to a gene: 9. The CDR3 is made up of 15 amino acids. CDR3 nucleotide sequence: TGTGCCAGCAGCGAGAGGACAGGGAAGACCTACGAGCAGTACTTC. This encodes CASSERTGKTYEQYF. Complete variable domain (other parts from reference TRBV2 and TRBJ2-7): EPEVTQTPSHQVTQMGQEVILRCVPISNHLYFYWYRQILGQKVEFLVSFYNNEISEKSEIFDDQFSVERPDGSNFTLKIRSTKLEDSAMYFCASSERTGKTYEQYFGPGTRLTVT.

A few counts support this clonotype. The chain employs TRBV3-1 and TRBJ1-1, with D unclear. The CDR3 covers 13 residues. Looked up from germline, CDR1 is LGHDT and CDR2 is YNNKEL (reference sequence). The V and J ends lost 3 bases and 4 bases respectively, with 9 bases between them. The CDR3 DNA reads as TGTGCCAGCAGCCACGGGTCAGCCACTGAAGCTTTCTTT. Translation: CASSHGSATEAFF.

The V gene is TRBV9, the J gene TRBJ1-1; no clear D gene. Trimming cost V 0 bases and J 1 base, with 7 bases left between them. Germline V gives CDR1 SGDLS, CDR2 YYNGEE. CDR3 length equals 14 residues. The DNA of the CDR3 is TGTGCCAGCAGCGTAGGACCGCAGAACACTGAAGCTTTCTTT. Translation: CASSVGPQNTEAFF.

This clonotype was counted at least ten times. The CDR3, as DNA: TGCGCCAGCAGCCCCAGCGGGGGCTATGGCTACACCTTC. It encodes CASSPSGGYGYTF. This chain uses TRBV4-3 with TRBJ1-2; possible D gene TRBD1, 5 bases. The CDR3 covers 13 residues. Trimming removed 4 bases from V and 4 bases from J, with 10 bases in between. The V gene's germline CDR1 is LGHNA and CDR2 YSLEER.

The table lists this clonotype with a few counts. V usage is TRBV6-1 and J usage is TRBJ2-2; either TRBD1 or TRBD2 may fit D (5 bases each). Germline V gives CDR1 MNHNS, CDR2 SASEGT. This CDR3 is built from 14 residues. Trimming left V 5 bases short and J 6 bases short, with 13 bases between. CDR3: CASSRSGAAGELFF. The CDR3 DNA sequence: TGTGCCAGCAGTAGGTCCGGGGCGGCCGGGGAGCTGTTTTTT.

This clonotype has more than one count but fewer than ten. This rearrangement joins TRBV20-1 to TRBJ2-1, with 7 bases lining up with TRBD2. CDR3 length equals 15 residues. Germline CDR1 is DFQATT and CDR2 is SNEGSKA (reference sequence). With 6 bases clipped from V and 9 bases from J, the junction kept 17 bases outside the gene matches. CDR3 sequence (DNA): TGCAGTGCCCCACCCCGGGGCGGGGGATACGGTGAGCAGTTCTTC. Amino acid sequence: CSAPPRGGGYGEQFF.

This clonotype has a count of ten or more. The chain carries TRBV29-1 and TRBJ1-4, with D possibly being TRBD1 (6 bases). Germline-derived CDR1 and CDR2 are SQVTM and ANQGSEA. V gave up 7 bases and J gave up 7 bases, with 13 bases separating them. The CDR3 length is 12 residues. The CDR3 region is CSGRGVGEKLFF. DNA for the CDR3: TGCAGCGGTAGGGGGGTCGGTGAAAAACTGTTTTTT.

This clonotype has more than one count but fewer than ten. The genes are TRBV7-2 and TRBJ2-5; D gene ambiguous. Trimming took off 1 base at V and 2 bases at J, with 5 bases between the two ends. This CDR3 comprises 13 residues. Germline lookup yields CDR1 SGHTA and CDR2 FQGNSA. CDR3: CASSLGPQETQYF. For the CDR3, the DNA is TGTGCCAGCAGCTTAGGCCCACAAGAGACCCAGTACTTC.

This clonotype occurred a few times. The J gene is TRBJ1-5, the V gene TRBV20-1; 7 nucleotides match TRBD1. With 0 bases clipped from V and 3 bases from J, the junction kept 2 bases outside the gene matches. The CDR3 is 14 amino acids. CDR1 and CDR2 (germline): DFQATT, SNEGSKA (reference sequence). The CDR3: CSAREGQNNQPQHF. The CDR3, as DNA: TGCAGTGCTAGAGAGGGACAGAACAATCAGCCCCAGCATTTT.

This clonotype was picked up many times. This CDR3 reads CASSVYAGTPPGELFF. The CDR3 DNA sequence: TGTGCCAGCAGTGTTTACGCCGGGACTCCCCCCGGGGAGCTGTTTTTT. The rearrangement uses TRBV6-1 and TRBJ2-2; the D gene is possibly TRBD2 (6 bases). The CDR3 consists of 16 residues. CDR1 is MNHNS, CDR2 SASEGT, per germline. Trimming took 4 bases from V and 6 from J, leaving 18 bases between them.

V is TRBV6-2 or TRBV6-3 and J is TRBJ2-7; 10 bases are shared with TRBD2. The CDR3 totals 18 residues. Trimming removed 6 bases from V and 5 bases from J; junction bases left unmatched: 19. Germline V CDR1 and CDR2: MNHEY, SVGEGT. The CDR3 region has the DNA TGTGCCAGCAGCCAAACTCCCCGGGGTAGCGGGAGGATCCACGAGCAGTACTTC. Encoded protein: CASSQTPRGSGRIHEQYF.

This clonotype was seen more than once but under ten times. V and J are TRBV11-3 and TRBJ2-3; D is possibly TRBD2 (6 bases). This CDR3 has 13 residues. The V gene's germline CDR1 is SGHNT and CDR2 YENEEA. V dropped 3 bases and J dropped 5 bases, with 9 bases sitting between them. The CDR3 reads CASSLTSRDTQYF. CDR3 DNA: TGTGCCAGCAGCTTGACTAGTAGAGATACGCAGTATTTT.

This clonotype has a handful of counts. The V gene is TRBV2, the J gene TRBJ2-1; 12 nucleotides align to TRBD2. CDR3 length: 12 amino acids. Germline V gene sequence: CDR1 SNHLY, CDR2 FYNNEI. V gave up 8 bases and J gave up 10 bases; unmatched junction bases: 3. CDR3: CASVLAGGEQFF. The DNA of the CDR3 is TGTGCCAGCGTACTAGCGGGAGGAGAGCAGTTCTTC.

In this sample, this clonotype turned up a few times. V is TRBV5-6 and J is TRBJ1-6; 7 nucleotides align to TRBD1. V shed 4 bases and J 10 bases; nucleotides not matched to a gene: 8. The CDR3 has 14 amino acids. Germline V gene lookup returns CDR1 SGHDT and CDR2 YYEEEE. In DNA, the CDR3 is TGTGCCAGCAGCATGCGGTCAGGGGGATCACCCCTCCACTTT. It is translated as CASSMRSGGSPLHF.

This clonotype has just a few counts. The chain links TRBV11-2 to TRBJ2-7, with TRBD2 matching over 11 bases. Germline CDR1 is SGHAT and CDR2 is FQNNGV. J lost 8 bases, V lost 5 bases, and 11 bases had no gene match. The CDR3 consists of 15 residues. As DNA, the CDR3 is TGTGCCAGCAGCCCAGTGGGGACTAGCGGTATCAAGCAGTACTTC. Translation gives CASSPVGTSGIKQYF.

The chain employs TRBV6-5 and TRBJ1-1; no firm D call. The germline CDR1 and CDR2 sequences are MNHEY and SVGAGI. Trimming stripped 8 bases from V and 1 base from J, with 8 bases between. The CDR3 spans 12 residues. The CDR3 sequence: CASLTGNTEAFF. CDR3 sequence (DNA): TGTGCCAGCTTGACGGGGAACACTGAAGCTTTCTTT.

The V and J genes are TRBV20-1 and TRBJ2-5, with TRBD2 identical over 8 bases. This CDR3 contains 14 residues. J was trimmed by 5 bases and V by 0 bases; bases with no gene match: 5. CDR1 and CDR2 from the germline V gene are DFQATT and SNEGSKA (reference sequence). The CDR3 sequence is CSARDRRGGETQYF. As DNA, the CDR3 is TGCAGTGCTAGAGATCGACGGGGGGGTGAGACCCAGTACTTC.

By share, this clonotype ranks as medium-sized. The chain has TRBV5-6 and TRBJ2-5; a weak D match, TRBD2 (5 bases). The germline V gene has CDR1 SGHDT and CDR2 YYEEEE. V dropped 2 bases and J dropped 2 bases, with 10 bases sitting between them. The CDR3 runs to 14 residues. The CDR3 region is CASSLARDQETQYF. The CDR3 DNA is TGTGCCAGCAGCTTAGCCCGGGATCAAGAGACCCAGTACTTC.

This chain connects TRBV19 to TRBJ1-2, with TRBD1 as a possible D gene (6 bases). Germline CDR1 LNHDA, CDR2 SQIVND (reference sequence). The CDR3 totals 13 residues. V gave up 4 bases and J gave up 7 bases, with 13 bases separating them. CDR3 residues: CASSTSARGGYTF. CDR3 DNA sequence: TGTGCCAGTAGTACGAGTGCCAGGGGTGGCTACACCTTC. The variable domain in full, completed from reference TRBV19 and TRBJ1-2, reads DGGITQSPKYLFRKEGQNVTLSCEQNLNHDAMYWYRQDPGQGLRLIYYSQIVNDFQKGDIAEGYSVSREKKESFPLTVTSAQKNPTAFYLCASSTSARGGYTFGSGTRLTVV.

This clonotype showed up just a few times. The chain has TRBV18 and TRBJ2-7, with 7 nucleotides matching TRBD1. CDR1 and CDR2 (germline): KGHSH, LQKENI. The length of the CDR3 is 15 residues. V was clipped by 3 bases and J by 3 bases; unmatched bases: 8. The DNA for the CDR3 is TGTGCCAGCTCACCGGGACAGATCATTAACTACGAGCAGTACTTC. This sequence encodes CASSPGQIINYEQYF.

Only a few counts were recorded for this clonotype. The junction and the germline gene differ at one end; a read error may be behind it. The rearrangement links TRBV2 to TRBJ2-7, with 8 bases matching TRBD2. Germline V gene data show CDR1 as SNHLY and CDR2 as FYNNEI. The CDR3 length is 14 residues. CDR3 residues: CASSGGTRSSLGDF. In DNA form, the CDR3 reads TGTGCCAGCAGTGGGGGGACTAGAAGCTCGCTGGGGGACTTC.

V usage is TRBV10-3 and J usage is TRBJ2-4, with 7 bases aligning to TRBD2. With V trimmed by 11 bases and J by 3 bases, 7 bases remained unmatched. CDR3 length equals 13 residues. From germline, CDR1 is ENHRY and CDR2 SYGVKD. CDR3 DNA: TGTGCCGCCGCCGGGGGGATCAAAAACATTCAGTACTTC. Amino acids: CAAAGGIKNIQYF.

The chain links TRBV20-1 to TRBJ2-2; 13 bases are a match to TRBD2. Germline values: CDR1 DFQATT, CDR2 SNEGSKA (reference sequence). Trimming cost V 5 bases and J 7 bases; bases outside gene matches: 10. CDR3 length equals 16 residues. The CDR3 reads CSAGTSGTNGIGELFF. CDR3 nucleotide sequence: TGCAGTGCTGGGACTAGCGGGACCAACGGGATCGGGGAGCTGTTTTTT.